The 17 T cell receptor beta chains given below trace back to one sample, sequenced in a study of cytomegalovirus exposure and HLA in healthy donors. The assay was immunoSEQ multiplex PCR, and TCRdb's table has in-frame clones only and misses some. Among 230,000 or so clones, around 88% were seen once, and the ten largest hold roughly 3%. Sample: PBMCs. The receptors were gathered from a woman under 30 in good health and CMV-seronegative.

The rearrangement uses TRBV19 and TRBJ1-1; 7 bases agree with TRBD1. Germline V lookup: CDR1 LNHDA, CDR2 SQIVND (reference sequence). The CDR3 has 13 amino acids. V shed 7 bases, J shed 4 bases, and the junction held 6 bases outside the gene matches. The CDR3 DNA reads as TGTGCCAGTACCGCGACAGGGATCACTGAAGCTTTCTTT. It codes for CASTATGITEAFF.

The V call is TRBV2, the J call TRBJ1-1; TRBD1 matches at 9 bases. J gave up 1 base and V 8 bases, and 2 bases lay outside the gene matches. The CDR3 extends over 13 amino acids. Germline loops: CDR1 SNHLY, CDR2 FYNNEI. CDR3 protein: CASRDRENTEAFF. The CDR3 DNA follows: TGTGCCAGCCGGGACAGGGAGAACACTGAAGCTTTCTTT. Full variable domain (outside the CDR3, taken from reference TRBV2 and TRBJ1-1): EPEVTQTPSHQVTQMGQEVILRCVPISNHLYFYWYRQILGQKVEFLVSFYNNEISEKSEIFDDQFSVERPDGSNFTLKIRSTKLEDSAMYFCASRDRENTEAFFGQGTRLTVV.

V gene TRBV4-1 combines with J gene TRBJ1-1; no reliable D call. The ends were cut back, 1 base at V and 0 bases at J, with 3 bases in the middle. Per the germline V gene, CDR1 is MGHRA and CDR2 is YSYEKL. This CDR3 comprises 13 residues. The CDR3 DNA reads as TGCGCCAGCAGCCAAGTTATGAACACTGAAGCTTTCTTT. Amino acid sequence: CASSQVMNTEAFF.

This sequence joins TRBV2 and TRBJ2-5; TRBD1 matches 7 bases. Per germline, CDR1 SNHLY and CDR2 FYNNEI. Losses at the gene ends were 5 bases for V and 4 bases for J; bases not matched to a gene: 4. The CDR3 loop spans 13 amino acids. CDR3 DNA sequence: TGTGCCAGCAGTCCCGACAGGGCAGAGACCCAGTACTTC. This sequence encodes CASSPDRAETQYF.

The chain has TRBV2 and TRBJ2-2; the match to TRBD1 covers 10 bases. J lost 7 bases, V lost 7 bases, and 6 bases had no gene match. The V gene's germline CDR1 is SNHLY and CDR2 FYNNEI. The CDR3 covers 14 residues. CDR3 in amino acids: CASKWTGGVGELFF. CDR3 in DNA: TGTGCCAGCAAGTGGACAGGGGGGGTCGGGGAGCTGTTTTTT.

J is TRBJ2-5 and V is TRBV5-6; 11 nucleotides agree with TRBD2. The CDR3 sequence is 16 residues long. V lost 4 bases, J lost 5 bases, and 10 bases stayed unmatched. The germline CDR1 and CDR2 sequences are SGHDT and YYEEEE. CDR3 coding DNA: TGTGCCAGCAGCCCCCCTCTTAGCGGGAGGGAGGAGACCCAGTACTTC. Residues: CASSPPLSGREETQYF.

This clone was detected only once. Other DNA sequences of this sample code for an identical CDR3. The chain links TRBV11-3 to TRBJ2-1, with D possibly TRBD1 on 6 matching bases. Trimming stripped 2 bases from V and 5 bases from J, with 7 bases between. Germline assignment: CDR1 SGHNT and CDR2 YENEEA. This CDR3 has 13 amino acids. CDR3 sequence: CASSLNRDNEQFF. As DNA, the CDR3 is TGTGCCAGCAGCTTAAACAGGGACAATGAGCAGTTCTTC.

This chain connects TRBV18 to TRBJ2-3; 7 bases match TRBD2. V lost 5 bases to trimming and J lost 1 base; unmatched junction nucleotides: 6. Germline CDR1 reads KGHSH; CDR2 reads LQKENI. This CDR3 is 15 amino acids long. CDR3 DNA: TGTGCCAGCTCAAGTATTGCGGGAGGCACAGATACGCAGTATTTT. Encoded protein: CASSSIAGGTDTQYF.

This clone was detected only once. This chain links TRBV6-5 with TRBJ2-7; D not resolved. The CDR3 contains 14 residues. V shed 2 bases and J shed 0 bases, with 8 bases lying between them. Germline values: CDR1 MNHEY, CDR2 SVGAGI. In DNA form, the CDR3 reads TGTGCCAGCAGTTACGGGCTATCCTCCTACGAGCAGTACTTC. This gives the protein CASSYGLSSYEQYF.

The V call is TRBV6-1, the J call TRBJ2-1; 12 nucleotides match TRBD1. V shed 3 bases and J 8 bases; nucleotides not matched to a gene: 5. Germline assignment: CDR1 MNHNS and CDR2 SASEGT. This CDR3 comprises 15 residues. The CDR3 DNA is TGTGCCAGCAGTGATGGGGACAGGGGGCGGGATGAGCAGTTCTTC. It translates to CASSDGDRGRDEQFF.

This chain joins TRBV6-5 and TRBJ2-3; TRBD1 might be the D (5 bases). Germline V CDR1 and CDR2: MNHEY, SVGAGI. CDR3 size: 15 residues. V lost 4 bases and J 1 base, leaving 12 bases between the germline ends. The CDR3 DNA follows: TGTGCCAGCAGTTTAACAGGCCCTCGCACAGATACGCAGTATTTT. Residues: CASSLTGPRTDTQYF.

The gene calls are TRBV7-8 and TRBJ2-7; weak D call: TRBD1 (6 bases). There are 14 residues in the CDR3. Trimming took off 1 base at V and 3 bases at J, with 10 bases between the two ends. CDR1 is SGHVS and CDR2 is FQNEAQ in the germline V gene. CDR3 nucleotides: TGTGCCAGCAGCTTAGAGGGGGTTTTCTACGAGCAGTACTTC. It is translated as CASSLEGVFYEQYF.

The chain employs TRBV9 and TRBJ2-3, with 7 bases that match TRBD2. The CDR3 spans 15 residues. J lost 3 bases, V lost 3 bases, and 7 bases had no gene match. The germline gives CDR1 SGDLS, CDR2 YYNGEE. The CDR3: CASSGGGLPTDTQYF. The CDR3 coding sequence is TGTGCCAGCAGCGGCGGGGGACTCCCGACAGATACGCAGTATTTT.

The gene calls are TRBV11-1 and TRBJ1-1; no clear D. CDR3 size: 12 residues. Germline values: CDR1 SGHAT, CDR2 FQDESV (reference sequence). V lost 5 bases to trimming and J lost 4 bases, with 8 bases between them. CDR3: CASSRHLTEAFF. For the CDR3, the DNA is TGTGCCAGCAGCCGACATCTCACTGAAGCTTTCTTT.

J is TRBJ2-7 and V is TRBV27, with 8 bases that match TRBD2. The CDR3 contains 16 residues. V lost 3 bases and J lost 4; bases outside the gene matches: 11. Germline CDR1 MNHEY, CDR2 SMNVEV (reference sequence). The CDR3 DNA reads TGTGCCAGCAGTTTTACAGCGGGAGAGGTCGGGTACGAGCAGTACTTC. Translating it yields CASSFTAGEVGYEQYF.

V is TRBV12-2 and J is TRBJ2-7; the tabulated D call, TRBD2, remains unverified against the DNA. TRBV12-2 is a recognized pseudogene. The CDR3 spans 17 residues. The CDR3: CASRLVRLAGGPNEQYF. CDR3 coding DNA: TGTGCAAGTCGCTTAGTGAGACTAGCGGGAGGGCCCAACGAGCAGTACTTC.

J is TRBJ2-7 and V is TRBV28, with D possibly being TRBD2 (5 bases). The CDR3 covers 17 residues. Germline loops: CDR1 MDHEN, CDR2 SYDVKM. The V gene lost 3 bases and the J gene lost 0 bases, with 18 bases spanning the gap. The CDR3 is CASSFTAGRSISYEQYF. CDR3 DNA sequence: TGTGCCAGCAGTTTTACTGCGGGCAGGTCCATCTCCTACGAGCAGTACTTC.